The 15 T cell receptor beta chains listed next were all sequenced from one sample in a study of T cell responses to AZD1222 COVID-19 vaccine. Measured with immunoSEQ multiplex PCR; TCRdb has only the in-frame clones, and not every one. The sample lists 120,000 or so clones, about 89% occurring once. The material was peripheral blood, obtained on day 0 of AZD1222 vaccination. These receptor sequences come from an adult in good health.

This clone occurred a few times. The CDR3 region has the DNA TGTGCCAGCAGTTCCCCCGGGAGGGATACAGAGACCCAGTACTTC. Translated: CASSSPGRDTETQYF. The chain joins TRBV27 to TRBJ2-5, with 8 nucleotides matching TRBD2. V was clipped by 4 bases and J by 4 bases; unmatched bases: 8. Per germline, CDR1 MNHEY and CDR2 SMNVEV (reference sequence). The length of the CDR3 is 15 residues.

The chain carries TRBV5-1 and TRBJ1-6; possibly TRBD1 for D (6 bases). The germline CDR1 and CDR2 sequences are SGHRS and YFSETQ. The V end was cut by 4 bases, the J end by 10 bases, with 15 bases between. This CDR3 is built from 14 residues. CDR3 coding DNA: TGCGCCAGCAGCCCTGACGGGGGCGGGTCACCCCTCCACTTT. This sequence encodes CASSPDGGGSPLHF. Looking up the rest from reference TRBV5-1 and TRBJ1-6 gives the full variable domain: KAGVTQTPRYLIKTRGQQVTLSCSPISGHRSVSWYQQTPGQGLQFLFEYFSETQRNKGNFPGRFSGRQFSNSRSEMNVSTLELGDSALYLCASSPDGGGSPLHFGNGTRLTVT.

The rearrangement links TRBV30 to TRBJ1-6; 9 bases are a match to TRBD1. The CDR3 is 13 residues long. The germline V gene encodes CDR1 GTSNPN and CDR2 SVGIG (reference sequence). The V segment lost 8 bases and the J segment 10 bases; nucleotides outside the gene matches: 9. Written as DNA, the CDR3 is TGTGCCGGGAAACAGGGGGCATGGTCACCCCTCCACTTT. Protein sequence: CAGKQGAWSPLHF.

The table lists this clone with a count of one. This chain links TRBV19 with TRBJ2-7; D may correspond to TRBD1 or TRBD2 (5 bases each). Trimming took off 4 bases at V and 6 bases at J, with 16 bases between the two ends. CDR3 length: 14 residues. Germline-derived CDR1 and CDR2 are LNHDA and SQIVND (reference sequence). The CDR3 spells CASSKTGTDGEQYF. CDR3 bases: TGTGCCAGTAGTAAGACCGGGACGGACGGCGAGCAGTACTTC. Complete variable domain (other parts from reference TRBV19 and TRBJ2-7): DGGITQSPKYLFRKEGQNVTLSCEQNLNHDAMYWYRQDPGQGLRLIYYSQIVNDFQKGDIAEGYSVSREKKESFPLTVTSAQKNPTAFYLCASSKTGTDGEQYFGPGTRLTVT.

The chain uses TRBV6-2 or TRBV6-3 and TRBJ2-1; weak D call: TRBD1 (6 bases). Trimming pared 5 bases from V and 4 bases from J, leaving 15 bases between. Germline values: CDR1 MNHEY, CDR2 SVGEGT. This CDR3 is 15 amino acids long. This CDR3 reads CASSPTLTGYNEQFF. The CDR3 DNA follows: TGTGCCAGCAGTCCAACTTTAACAGGGTACAATGAGCAGTTCTTC.

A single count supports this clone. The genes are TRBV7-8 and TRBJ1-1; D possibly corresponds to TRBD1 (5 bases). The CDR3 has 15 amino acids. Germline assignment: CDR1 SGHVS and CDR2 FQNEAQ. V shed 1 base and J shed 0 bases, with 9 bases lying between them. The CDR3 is CASSLGLGLNTEAFF. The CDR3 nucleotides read TGTGCCAGCAGCTTAGGACTGGGACTGAACACTGAAGCTTTCTTT. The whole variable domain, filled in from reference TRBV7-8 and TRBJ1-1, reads GAGVSQSPRYKVAKRGQDVALRCDPISGHVSLFWYQQALGQGPEFLTYFQNEAQLDKSGLPSDRFFAERPEGSVSTLKIQRTQQEDSAVYLCASSLGLGLNTEAFFGQGTRLTVV.

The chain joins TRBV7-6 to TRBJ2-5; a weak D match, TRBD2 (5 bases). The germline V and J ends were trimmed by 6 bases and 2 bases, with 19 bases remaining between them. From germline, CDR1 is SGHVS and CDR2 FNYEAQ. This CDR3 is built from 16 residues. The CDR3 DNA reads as TGTGCCAGCAGTTTGAGCGGAGCCATTGAACAAGAGACCCAGTACTTC. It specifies CASSLSGAIEQETQYF.

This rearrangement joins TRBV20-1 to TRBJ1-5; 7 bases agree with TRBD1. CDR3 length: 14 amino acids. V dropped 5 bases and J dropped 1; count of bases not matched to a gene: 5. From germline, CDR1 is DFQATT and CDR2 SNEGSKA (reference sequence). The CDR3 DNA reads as TGCAGTGCTCGTGGACAGGCCAGCAATCAGCCCCAGCATTTT. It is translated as CSARGQASNQPQHF.

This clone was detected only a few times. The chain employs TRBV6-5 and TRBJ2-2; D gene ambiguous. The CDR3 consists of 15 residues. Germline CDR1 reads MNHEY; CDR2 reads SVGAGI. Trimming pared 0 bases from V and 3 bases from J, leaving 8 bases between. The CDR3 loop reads CASSYSKTDTGELFF. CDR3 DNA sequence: TGTGCCAGCAGTTACTCTAAGACTGACACCGGGGAGCTGTTTTTT.

The CDR3 DNA is TGCGCCAGCAGCCAAGAGGTGGCCGGGGAGCTGTTTTTT. It yields the protein CASSQEVAGELFF. This rearrangement joins TRBV4-3 to TRBJ2-2; unclear D gene. CDR1 LGHNA and CDR2 YSLEER come from the germline V gene. Trimming stripped 0 bases from V and 6 bases from J, with 5 bases between. The CDR3 has 13 amino acids.

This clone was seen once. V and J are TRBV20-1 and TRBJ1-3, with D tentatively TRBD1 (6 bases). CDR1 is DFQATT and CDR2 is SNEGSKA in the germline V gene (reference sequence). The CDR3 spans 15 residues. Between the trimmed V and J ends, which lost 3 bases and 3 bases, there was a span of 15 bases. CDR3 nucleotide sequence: TGCAGTGCTAGTCGGGGGGGCTTGCGTGGAAACACCATATATTTT. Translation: CSASRGGLRGNTIYF.

The CDR3 bases are TGTGCCAGCAGTGGTCACGATCCTGCAACCTATGGCTACACCTTC. It yields the protein CASSGHDPATYGYTF. This chain uses TRBV25-1 with TRBJ1-2; D call uncertain. The V end lost 4 bases, the J end lost 4 bases, and 16 bases lay between the germline ends. The CDR3 covers 15 residues. Germline-derived CDR1 and CDR2 are MGHDK and SYGVNS.

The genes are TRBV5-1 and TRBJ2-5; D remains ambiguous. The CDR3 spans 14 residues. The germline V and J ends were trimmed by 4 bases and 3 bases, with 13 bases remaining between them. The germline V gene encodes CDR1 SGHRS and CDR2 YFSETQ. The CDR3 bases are TGCGCCAGCAGCGGACGGGCCGGAGAAGAGACCCAGTACTTC. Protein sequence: CASSGRAGEETQYF.

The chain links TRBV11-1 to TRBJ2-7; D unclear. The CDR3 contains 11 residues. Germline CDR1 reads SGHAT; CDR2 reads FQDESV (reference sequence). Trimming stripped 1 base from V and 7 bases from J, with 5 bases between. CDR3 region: CASSLVGEQYF. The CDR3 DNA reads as TGTGCCAGCAGCTTAGTGGGGGAGCAGTACTTC.

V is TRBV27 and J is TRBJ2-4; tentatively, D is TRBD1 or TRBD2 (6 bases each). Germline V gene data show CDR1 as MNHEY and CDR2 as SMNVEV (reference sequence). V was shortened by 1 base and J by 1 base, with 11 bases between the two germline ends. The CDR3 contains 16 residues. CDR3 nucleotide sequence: TGTGCCAGCAGTTTATTAGGGGGGACGGCCAAAAACATTCAGTACTTC. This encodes CASSLLGGTAKNIQYF.